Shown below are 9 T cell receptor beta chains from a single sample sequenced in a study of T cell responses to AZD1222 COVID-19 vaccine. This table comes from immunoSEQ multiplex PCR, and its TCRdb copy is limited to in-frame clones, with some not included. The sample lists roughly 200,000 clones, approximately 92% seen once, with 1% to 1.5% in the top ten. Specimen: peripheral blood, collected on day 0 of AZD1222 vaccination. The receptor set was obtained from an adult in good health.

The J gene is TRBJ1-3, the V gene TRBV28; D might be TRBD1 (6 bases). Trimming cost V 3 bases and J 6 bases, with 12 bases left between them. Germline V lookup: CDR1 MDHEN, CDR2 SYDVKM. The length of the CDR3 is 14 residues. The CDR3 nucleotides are TGTGCCAGCAGTTTTCAGGGGATGGAAAACACCATATATTTT. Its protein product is CASSFQGMENTIYF.

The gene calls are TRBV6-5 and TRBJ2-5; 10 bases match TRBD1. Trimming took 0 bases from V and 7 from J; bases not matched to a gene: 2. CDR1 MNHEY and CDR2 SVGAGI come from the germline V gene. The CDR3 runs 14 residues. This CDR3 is CASSYSGDRGTQYF. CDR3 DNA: TGTGCCAGCAGTTACTCCGGGGACAGGGGGACCCAGTACTTC.

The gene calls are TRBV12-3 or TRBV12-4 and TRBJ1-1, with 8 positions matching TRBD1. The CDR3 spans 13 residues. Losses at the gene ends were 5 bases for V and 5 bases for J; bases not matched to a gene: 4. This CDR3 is CASSPRQGTEAFF. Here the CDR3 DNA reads TGTGCCAGCAGTCCGCGACAGGGGACTGAAGCTTTCTTT.

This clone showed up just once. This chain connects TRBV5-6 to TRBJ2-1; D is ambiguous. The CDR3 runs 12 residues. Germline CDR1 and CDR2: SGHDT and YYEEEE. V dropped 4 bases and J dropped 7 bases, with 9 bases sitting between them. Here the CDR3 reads CASSTTRNEQFF. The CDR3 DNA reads TGTGCCAGCAGCACAACCAGGAATGAGCAGTTCTTC.

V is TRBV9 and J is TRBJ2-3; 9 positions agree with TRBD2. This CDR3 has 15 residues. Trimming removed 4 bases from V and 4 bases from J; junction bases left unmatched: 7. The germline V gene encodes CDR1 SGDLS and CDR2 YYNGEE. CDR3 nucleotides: TGTGCCAGCAGCCCGGATGCGGGGGGGCCAGATACGCAGTATTTT. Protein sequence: CASSPDAGGPDTQYF.

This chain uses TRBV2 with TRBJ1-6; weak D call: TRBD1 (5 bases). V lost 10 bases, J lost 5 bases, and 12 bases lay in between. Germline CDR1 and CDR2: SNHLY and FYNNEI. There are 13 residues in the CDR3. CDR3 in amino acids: CANEGRDNSPLHF. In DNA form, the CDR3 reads TGTGCCAACGAGGGGAGGGATAATTCACCCCTCCACTTT.

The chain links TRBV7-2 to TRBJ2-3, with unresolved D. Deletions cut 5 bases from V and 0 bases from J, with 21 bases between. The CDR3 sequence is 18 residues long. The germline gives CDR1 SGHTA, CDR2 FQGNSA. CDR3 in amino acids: CASSLTRSSLGSTDTQYF. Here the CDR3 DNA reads TGTGCCAGCAGCCTAACTCGTAGTAGTTTGGGGAGCACAGATACGCAGTATTTT.

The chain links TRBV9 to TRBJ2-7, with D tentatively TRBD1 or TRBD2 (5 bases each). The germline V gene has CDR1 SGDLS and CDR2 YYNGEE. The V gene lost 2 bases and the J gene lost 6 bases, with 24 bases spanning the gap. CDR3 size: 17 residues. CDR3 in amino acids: CASSVSQGGGSLLEQYF. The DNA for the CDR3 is TGTGCCAGCAGCGTCAGCCAGGGTGGAGGTTCCCTCCTCGAGCAGTACTTC.

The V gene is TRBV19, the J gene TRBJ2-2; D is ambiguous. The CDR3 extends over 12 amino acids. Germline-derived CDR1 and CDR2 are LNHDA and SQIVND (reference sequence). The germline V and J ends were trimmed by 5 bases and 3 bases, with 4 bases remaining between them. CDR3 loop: CASSYDTGELFF. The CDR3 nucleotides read TGTGCCAGTAGTTACGACACCGGGGAGCTGTTTTTT.